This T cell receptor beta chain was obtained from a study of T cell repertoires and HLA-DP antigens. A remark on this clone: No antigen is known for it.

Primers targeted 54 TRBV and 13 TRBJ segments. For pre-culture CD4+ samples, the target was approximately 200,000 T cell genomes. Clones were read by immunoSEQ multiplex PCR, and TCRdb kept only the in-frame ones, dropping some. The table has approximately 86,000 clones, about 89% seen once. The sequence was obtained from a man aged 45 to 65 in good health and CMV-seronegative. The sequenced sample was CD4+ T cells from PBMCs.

The CDR3 nucleotides read TGTGCCAGTAGTATAGTGGCAGACGGCAATCAGCCCCAGCATTTT. This encodes CASSIVADGNQPQHF. The chain joins TRBV19 to TRBJ1-5; no clear D. Looked up from germline, CDR1 is LNHDA and CDR2 is SQIVND (reference sequence). V was clipped by 1 base and J by 2 bases, with 9 bases between them. The CDR3 spans 15 residues.